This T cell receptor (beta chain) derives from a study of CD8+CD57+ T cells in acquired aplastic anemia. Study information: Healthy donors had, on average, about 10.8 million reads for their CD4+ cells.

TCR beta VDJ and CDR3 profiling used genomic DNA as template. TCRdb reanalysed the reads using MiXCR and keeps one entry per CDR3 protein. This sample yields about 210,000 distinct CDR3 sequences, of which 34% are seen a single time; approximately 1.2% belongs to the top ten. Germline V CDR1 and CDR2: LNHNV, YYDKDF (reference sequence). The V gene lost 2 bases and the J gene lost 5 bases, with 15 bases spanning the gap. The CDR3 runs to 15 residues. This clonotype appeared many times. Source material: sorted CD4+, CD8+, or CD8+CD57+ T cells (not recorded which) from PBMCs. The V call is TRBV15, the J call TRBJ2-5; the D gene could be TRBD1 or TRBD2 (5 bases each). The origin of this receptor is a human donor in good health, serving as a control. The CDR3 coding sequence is TGTGCCACCAGCAGATCCGGAATGGGGGAGGAGACCCAGTACTTC. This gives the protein CATSRSGMGEETQYF.